This section outlines one TCR beta chain sequence together with its context. What it binds is unknown. The CDR3 contains 17 residues. CDR1 LGHNA and CDR2 YNFKEQ come from the germline V gene. V shed 0 bases and J 0 bases; nucleotides not matched to a gene: 6. This entry comes from a study of cytomegalovirus exposure and HLA in healthy donors. The study's findings and limits: Specific recognition of CMV antigens was confirmed in vitro for three chains (all CMV-associated). Approximately 160 TCR beta chains were listed as cytomegalovirus-associated.

Produced via immunoSEQ multiplex PCR; TCRdb's table is partial and in-frame only. Of 130,000 or so clones in the sample, 89% were seen once. The chain links TRBV4-2 to TRBJ2-3; 7 bases are a match to TRBD2. The sample comprised PBMCs. The TCR comes from a woman under 30 in good health and CMV-seropositive. CDR3 in amino acids: CASSQDASGASTDTQYF. CDR3 DNA sequence: TGTGCCAGCAGCCAAGATGCCAGCGGGGCTAGCACAGATACGCAGTATTTT.